One and the same sample provided the 18 T cell receptor beta chains below, sequenced in a study of CXCR3-negative and CXCR3-positive naive CD8 T cells. Regarding the study as a whole: CXCR3-negative naive cells had less hydrophobic TRB CDR3s than did CXCR3-positive naive cells.

Preparation of TRB cDNA libraries relied on 5' RACE carrying UMI labels. TCRdb reprocessed the 5' RACE reads; each CDR3 protein has one entry and no DNA is given. This table lists 100,000 or so distinct CDR3 sequences. No cognate antigen is known for these TCRs. Sequenced input: naive CXCR3+ CD8+ T cells from blood. The subset here: CD45RO-CCR7+CD27+CD95- naive CD8+ T cells expressing CXCR3 (TNR3+). The receptors here all came from a human donor in good health. Some clones in this sample may be carry-over from other donors' samples.

V and J are TRBV6-5 and TRBJ2-7; TCRdb's D call of TRBD1 is untestable without DNA. Germline CDR1 MNHEY, CDR2 SVGAGI. CDR3 length equals 15 residues. The CDR3 sequence is CASSLDRGLLYEQYF.

This CDR3 is CASSLSQGYQPQHF. The rearrangement uses TRBV27 and TRBJ1-5; no DNA is available, so the TRBD1 call from TCRdb remains unchecked. Looked up from germline, CDR1 is MNHEY and CDR2 is SMNVEV (reference sequence). The CDR3 sequence is 14 residues long.

This chain links TRBV28 with TRBJ1-6. Germline CDR1 is MDHEN and CDR2 is SYDVKM. CDR3 length: 15 amino acids. The CDR3 loop reads CASSSTSSYNSPLHF.

The chain uses TRBV7-9 and TRBJ2-5. There are 14 residues in the CDR3. Germline V CDR1 and CDR2: SEHNR, FQNEAQ (reference sequence). CDR3 sequence reads: CASSLYGNQETQYF.

CDR3: CSARDPGPHPSNQPQHF. The J gene is TRBJ1-5, the V gene TRBV20-1. Per germline, CDR1 DFQATT and CDR2 SNEGSKA (reference sequence). This CDR3 has 17 amino acids.

The chain has TRBV11-2 and TRBJ2-1; TCRdb picks TRBD2, but there is no DNA to check that call. CDR1 is SGHAT and CDR2 is FQNNGV in the germline V gene. The CDR3 runs 18 residues. The CDR3 reads CASSYKAGRTGSYNEQFF.

The V and J genes are TRBV11-2 and TRBJ1-2; TCRdb outputs TRBD1, but without DNA this stays unchecked. The CDR3 spans 15 residues. Germline V gene sequence: CDR1 SGHAT, CDR2 FQNNGV. The CDR3 reads CASSVGTGGGYGYTF. Variable domain in full (rest from reference TRBV11-2 and TRBJ1-2): EAGVAQSPRYKIIEKRQSVAFWCNPISGHATLYWYQQILGQGPKLLIQFQNNGVVDDSQLPKDRFSAERLKGVDSTLKIQPAKLEDSAVYLCASSVGTGGGYGYTFGSGTRLTVV.

The V call is TRBV10-3, the J call TRBJ2-7. CDR3 length: 13 residues. Looked up from germline, CDR1 is ENHRY and CDR2 is SYGVKD. CDR3 protein: CAISESRAYEQYF.

The rearrangement joins TRBV19 to TRBJ2-2; TCRdb gives TRBD2 as the D gene, but with no DNA this cannot be confirmed. The CDR3 is 17 residues long. Germline values: CDR1 LNHDA, CDR2 SQIVND (reference sequence). Here the CDR3 reads CASSIDLLPGNHGELFF.

This sequence joins TRBV4-1 and TRBJ2-2. This CDR3 has 15 residues. From germline, CDR1 is MGHRA and CDR2 YSYEKL. The CDR3 region is CASSPGVRSTGELFF.

The gene calls are TRBV6-6 and TRBJ2-7; TCRdb outputs TRBD1, but without DNA this stays unchecked. Germline V gene sequence: CDR1 MNHNY, CDR2 SVGAGI (reference sequence). The length of the CDR3 is 16 residues. The CDR3 reads CASSLTGGFTPYEQYF.

The chain links TRBV12-3 or TRBV12-4 to TRBJ2-1; there is no DNA to check the TCRdb D call of TRBD2. The CDR3 is 15 residues long. The CDR3 loop is CASSSNAGSSNEQFF.

This CDR3 is CASSSGGNEQYF. The J gene is TRBJ2-7, the V gene TRBV11-3; absent DNA, TCRdb's TRBD2 call cannot be checked. This CDR3 is built from 12 residues. CDR1 is SGHNT and CDR2 is YENEEA in the germline V gene.

The chain recombines TRBV6-5 with TRBJ1-6. From germline, CDR1 is MNHEY and CDR2 SVGAGI. CDR3 size: 13 residues. CDR3: CASSYQERSPLHF.

The rearrangement links TRBV7-9 to TRBJ1-1; the D call of TRBD1 rests on TCRdb alone, since no DNA is present to check it. CDR3 length equals 18 residues. The V gene's germline CDR1 is SEHNR and CDR2 FQNEAQ (reference sequence). CDR3 in amino acids: CASSSSKGQGWANTEAFF.

The chain joins TRBV6-5 to TRBJ2-1. This CDR3 contains 15 residues. The germline gives CDR1 MNHEY, CDR2 SVGAGI. CDR3 loop: CASSYSSTSYNEQFF.

V and J are TRBV5-1 and TRBJ2-1; the D gene TCRdb calls, TRBD1, cannot be checked with no DNA. CDR3 size: 19 residues. Germline V gene lookup returns CDR1 SGHRS and CDR2 YFSETQ. The CDR3 sequence is CASSPFDPPTRSSYNEQLF.

The rearrangement links TRBV29-1 to TRBJ1-1; the TCRdb call, TRBD1, lacks DNA for checking. The germline V gene has CDR1 SQVTM and CDR2 ANQGSEA. The CDR3 consists of 12 residues. CDR3 sequence: CSVGGSLTEAFF.